This T cell receptor beta chain was recorded in a study of T-cell reconstitution after alpha-beta-depleted transplantation in children. Construction of the TCRbeta library involved unique molecular identifiers. TCRdb called the PCR reads again in MiXCR, with one record for every CDR3 protein. The sample has just over 950,000 distinct CDR3 sequences; about 29% are singletons. The V and J ends lost 4 bases and 7 bases respectively, with 13 bases between them. Germline CDR1 reads MNHEY; CDR2 reads SVGAGI. This CDR3 has 13 amino acids. This clonotype was seen a few times. The chain employs TRBV6-5 and TRBJ1-2; D perhaps matches TRBD1 (6 bases). The sample in question was PBMCs, mostly from graft donor cells, obtained 360 days after TCRalphabeta/CD19-depleted stem cell transplant. This receptor was obtained from a boy in the first two years of life who had a stem cell transplant for SCID, so the T cells may come from the graft donor. Written as DNA, the CDR3 is TGTGCCAGCAGTTCCCCAGGGGCGCTTGGCTACACCTTC. As protein: CASSSPGALGYTF.